The rows below give T cell receptor beta chains drawn from one sample of a study of graft-versus-host responses after intestinal transplantation. Only in-frame clones appear in the TCRdb table, and some are missing; sequencing was by immunoSEQ multiplex PCR. This table has some 77,000 clones, about 92% appearing once. The sequencing here drew on PBMCs, taken 98 days after intestinal transplantation. The receptors were sampled from a human patient who received an intestinal transplant, so some T cells may come from the graft donor. CDR3s include the opening cysteine and the closing phenylalanine or tryptophan. A D gene is named only where the DNA matches it firmly. The size field is filled for only some rows; it gives once, few, many or a size class.

J gene: TRBJ2-4; D gene: NA; clone size: NA; V gene: TRBV5-6; CDR3 DNA: TGTGCCAGCAGCTTGGTTCAGGGAGAGAGGTACTTC; CDR3 protein: CASSLVQGERYF
J gene: TRBJ2-7; D gene: NA; clone size: NA; V gene: TRBV20-1; CDR3 DNA: TGCAGTGCTTCCCTAACCTACGAGCAGTACTTC; CDR3 protein: CSASLTYEQYF
J gene: TRBJ2-2; D gene: NA; clone size: NA; V gene: TRBV6-1; CDR3 DNA: TGTGCCAGCAGTTTCGGCGGGGAGCTGTTTTTT; CDR3 protein: CASSFGGELFF
J gene: TRBJ1-2; D gene: NA; clone size: NA; V gene: TRBV30; CDR3 DNA: TGTGCCTGGAGCCACAGGGTGGGTGATGGCTACACCTTC; CDR3 protein: CAWSHRVGDGYTF
J gene: TRBJ2-5; D gene: TRBD1; clone size: NA; V gene: TRBV10-3; CDR3 DNA: TGTGCCATCAGTGAACAGCAGGGGGCTGATCAAGAGACCCAGTACTTC; CDR3 protein: CAISEQQGADQETQYF
J gene: TRBJ1-1; D gene: NA; clone size: NA; V gene: TRBV7-9; CDR3 DNA: TGTGCCAGCACCCCCCCTTATTCAGGGGCTGAAGCTTTCTTT; CDR3 protein: CASTPPYSGAEAFF
J gene: TRBJ2-7; D gene: NA; clone size: NA; V gene: TRBV5-4; CDR3 DNA: TGTGCCAGCAGCTTGGGAGGGGTCTACGAGCAGTACTTC; CDR3 protein: CASSLGGVYEQYF
J gene: TRBJ1-1; D gene: NA; clone size: NA; V gene: TRBV12-5; CDR3 DNA: TGTGCTAGTGGTTTGAATTATGCTTGGCCAGGGTGTTCGAACACTGAAGCTTTCTTT; CDR3 protein: CASGLNYAWPGCSNTEAFF
J gene: TRBJ1-1; D gene: NA; clone size: NA; V gene: TRBV19; CDR3 DNA: TGTGCCACCCTTTGGGGCGGACACCGAGATAACACTGAAGCTTTCTTT; CDR3 protein: CATLWGGHRDNTEAFF
J gene: TRBJ2-7; D gene: NA; clone size: NA; V gene: TRBV19; CDR3 DNA: TGTGCCAGTAGTACCCCAGGGGATTCCTACGAGCAGTACTTC; CDR3 protein: CASSTPGDSYEQYF
J gene: TRBJ2-5; D gene: NA; clone size: NA; V gene: TRBV6-1; CDR3 DNA: TGTGCCAGCATTTATTCAGGGCAGGAGACCCAGTACTTC; CDR3 protein: CASIYSGQETQYF
J gene: TRBJ2-5; D gene: NA; clone size: NA; V gene: TRBV6-5; CDR3 DNA: TGTGCCAGCAGTTACTCGATATCAGAGACCCAGTACTTC; CDR3 protein: CASSYSISETQYF
J gene: TRBJ2-3; D gene: NA; clone size: NA; V gene: TRBV6-5; CDR3 DNA: TGTGCCAGCAGTCTAGCCAGGGTATCAGATACGCAGTATTTT; CDR3 protein: CASSLARVSDTQYF
J gene: TRBJ2-2; D gene: NA; clone size: NA; V gene: TRBV11-1; CDR3 DNA: TGTGCCAGCAGCTTAGCGCAAGGCTACACCGGGGAGCTGTTTTTT; CDR3 protein: CASSLAQGYTGELFF
J gene: TRBJ1-2; D gene: NA; clone size: NA; V gene: TRBV14; CDR3 DNA: TGTGCCAGCAGCCAAGCCAGCGGGGACCTCTATGGCTACACCTTC; CDR3 protein: CASSQASGDLYGYTF
J gene: TRBJ2-1; D gene: NA; clone size: NA; V gene: TRBV6-6; CDR3 DNA: TGTGCCAGCAGTTACTCGGGGCAGGGCGATGAGCAGTTCTTC; CDR3 protein: CASSYSGQGDEQFF
J gene: TRBJ2-1; D gene: NA; clone size: NA; V gene: TRBV7-6; CDR3 DNA: TGTGCCAGCAGCTTACGACCTGGCGGGCAGGGCAATGAGCAGTTCTTC; CDR3 protein: CASSLRPGGQGNEQFF
J gene: TRBJ2-7; D gene: NA; clone size: NA; V gene: TRBV7-7; CDR3 DNA: TGTGCTAGCAGCCTAAGATGGGGGCCATACTACGAGCAGTACTTC; CDR3 protein: CASSLRWGPYYEQYF
J gene: TRBJ2-7; D gene: NA; clone size: NA; V gene: TRBV30; CDR3 DNA: TGTGCCTGGAGTGGAGACGGACAGCCGGTACAGTACTTC; CDR3 protein: CAWSGDGQPVQYF
J gene: TRBJ2-6; D gene: TRBD1; clone size: NA; V gene: TRBV5-1; CDR3 DNA: TGCGCCAGCAGCTTGATCCCCACAGGGGGTCTGGCTGGGGCCAACGTCCTGACTTTC; CDR3 protein: CASSLIPTGGLAGANVLTF
J gene: TRBJ2-5; D gene: TRBD2; clone size: NA; V gene: TRBV29-1; CDR3 DNA: TGCAGCGTTGAAGATGTGTCTAGCGGGGGGTACCAAGAGACCCAGTACTTC; CDR3 protein: CSVEDVSSGGYQETQYF
J gene: TRBJ1-1; D gene: NA; clone size: NA; V gene: TRBV6-1; CDR3 DNA: TGTGCCAGCAGTGCAGACCCGGGACGGCTAAACACTGAAGCTTTCTTT; CDR3 protein: CASSADPGRLNTEAFF
J gene: TRBJ2-2; D gene: NA; clone size: once; V gene: TRBV29-1; CDR3 DNA: TGCAGCGTTGAATCGGCTAGAATCACCGGGGAGCTGTTTTTT; CDR3 protein: CSVESARITGELFF
J gene: TRBJ1-5; D gene: TRBD1; clone size: NA; V gene: TRBV11-2; CDR3 DNA: TGTGCCAGCAGCTCTAGCGCAGGGGGCGCGAGCAATCAGCCCCAGCATTTT; CDR3 protein: CASSSSAGGASNQPQHF
J gene: TRBJ2-7; D gene: NA; clone size: NA; V gene: TRBV2; CDR3 DNA: TGTGCCACCAACGACGTGTACTCCTCCTACGAGCAGTACTTC; CDR3 protein: CATNDVYSSYEQYF
J gene: TRBJ2-1; D gene: NA; clone size: NA; V gene: TRBV19; CDR3 DNA: TGTGCCAGTAGCTTAGCGGCTAGCTCCTACAATGAGCAGTTCTTC; CDR3 protein: CASSLAASSYNEQFF
J gene: TRBJ1-1; D gene: TRBD1; clone size: few; V gene: TRBV5-5; CDR3 DNA: TGTGCCAGCAGCCAACATACCAGGAGGACAGGGGACACTGAAGCTTTCTTT; CDR3 protein: CASSQHTRRTGDTEAFF
J gene: TRBJ2-2; D gene: TRBD2; clone size: NA; V gene: TRBV7-2; CDR3 DNA: TGTGCCAGCAGCTTATTTAGCGGGGGGGCCACCGGGGAGCTGTTTTTT; CDR3 protein: CASSLFSGGATGELFF
J gene: TRBJ2-7; D gene: TRBD2; clone size: NA; V gene: TRBV29-1; CDR3 DNA: TGCAGCGTTGAACTCGCGGGAGGCTACGAGCAGTACTTC; CDR3 protein: CSVELAGGYEQYF